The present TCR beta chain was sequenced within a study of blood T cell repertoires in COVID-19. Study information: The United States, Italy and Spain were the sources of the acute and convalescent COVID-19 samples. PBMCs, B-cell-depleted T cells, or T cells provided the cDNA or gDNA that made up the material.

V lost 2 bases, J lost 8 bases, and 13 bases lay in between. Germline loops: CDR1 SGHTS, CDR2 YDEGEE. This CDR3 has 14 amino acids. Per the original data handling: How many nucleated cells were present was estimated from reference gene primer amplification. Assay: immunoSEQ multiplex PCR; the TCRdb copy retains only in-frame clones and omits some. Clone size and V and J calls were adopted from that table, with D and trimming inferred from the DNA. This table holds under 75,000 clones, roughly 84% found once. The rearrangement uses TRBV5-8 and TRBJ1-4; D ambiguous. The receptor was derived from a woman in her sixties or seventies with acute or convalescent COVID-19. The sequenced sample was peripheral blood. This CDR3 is CASSFWEVREKLFF. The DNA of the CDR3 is TGTGCCAGCAGCTTCTGGGAGGTTAGGGAAAAACTGTTTTTT.